Presented here are 18 T cell receptor beta chains from one specimen sequenced in a study of blood T cell repertoires in COVID-19. This table comes from immunoSEQ multiplex PCR, and its TCRdb copy is limited to in-frame clones, with some not included. The sample yields fewer than 250,000 clones, less than 85% seen once. The source material was peripheral blood. All receptors come from a woman between 65 and 79 years old with active or convalescent COVID-19.

This clone came up a few times. This chain connects TRBV10-3 to TRBJ1-5, with no clear D. The CDR3 loop spans 12 amino acids. V lost 0 bases, J lost 7 bases, and 4 bases lay in between. The germline gives CDR1 ENHRY, CDR2 SYGVKD. CDR3 amino acids: CAISESRQPQHF. The CDR3, as DNA: TGTGCCATCAGTGAGTCACGGCAGCCCCAGCATTTT.

This clone was observed a few times. The genes are TRBV6-6 and TRBJ1-1, with TRBD1 matching 9 bases. The CDR3 sequence is 14 residues long. Per germline, CDR1 MNHNY and CDR2 SVGAGI (reference sequence). The junction had 5 bases not matched to a gene; V was cut back by 5 bases and J by 4 bases. The CDR3 is CASSGGQGFTEAFF. DNA for the CDR3: TGTGCCAGCAGTGGCGGACAGGGGTTCACTGAAGCTTTCTTT.

The chain employs TRBV10-3 and TRBJ1-1; 11 bases are shared with TRBD1. The germline V gene has CDR1 ENHRY and CDR2 SYGVKD. The CDR3 consists of 13 residues. The V segment lost 9 bases and the J segment 3 bases; nucleotides outside the gene matches: 3. This CDR3 is CAMGQGVYTEAFF. Here the CDR3 DNA reads TGTGCCATGGGACAGGGGGTGTACACTGAAGCTTTCTTT.

The rearrangement uses TRBV7-2 and TRBJ1-2; TRBD1 matches at 8 bases. CDR1 is SGHTA and CDR2 is FQGNSA in the germline V gene. The CDR3 length is 15 residues. The trim removed 4 bases at V and 1 base at J, leaving 5 bases unmatched. The CDR3 bases are TGTGCCAGCAGCTCAGGGACAGGACTTAACTATGGCTACACCTTC. This gives the protein CASSSGTGLNYGYTF.

The genes are TRBV5-1 and TRBJ1-1; D is perhaps TRBD1 (5 bases). CDR1 is SGHRS, CDR2 YFSETQ, per germline. The CDR3 runs 17 residues. Between the trimmed V and J ends, which lost 2 bases and 0 bases, there was a span of 17 bases. CDR3 DNA: TGCGCCAGCAGCTTCACAGGAGCATCTTATATGAACACTGAAGCTTTCTTT. Its translation is CASSFTGASYMNTEAFF.

The chain uses TRBV19 and TRBJ2-1; TRBD2 might be the D (7 bases). The V end was cut by 1 base, the J end by 7 bases, with 17 bases between. The CDR3 covers 16 residues. Per the germline V gene, CDR1 is LNHDA and CDR2 is SQIVND (reference sequence). CDR3 sequence reads: CASSIVSGLGGNEQFF. The CDR3 DNA reads TGTGCCAGTAGTATAGTGTCAGGACTAGGGGGAAATGAGCAGTTCTTC.

The chain has TRBV4-2 and TRBJ2-1; D is perhaps TRBD2 (7 bases). CDR3 length: 17 residues. Germline CDR1 reads LGHNA; CDR2 reads YNFKEQ. Trimming shortened V by 1 base and J by 2 bases, and 15 bases separated the two germline ends. The CDR3 sequence is CASSQAARGPTYNEQFF. CDR3 DNA: TGTGCCAGCAGCCAAGCCGCGCGGGGGCCCACCTACAATGAGCAGTTCTTC.

This clone has a handful of counts. This rearrangement joins TRBV5-4 to TRBJ2-3, with 9 bases that match TRBD1. V lost 4 bases and J lost 8; bases outside the gene matches: 11. Germline V gives CDR1 SGHNT, CDR2 YYREEE (reference sequence). This CDR3 is 15 amino acids long. The CDR3 loop reads CASSHGGQGRGTQYF. The CDR3 nucleotides are TGTGCCAGCAGCCACGGGGGACAGGGCAGGGGTACGCAGTATTTT.

The CDR3 DNA sequence: TGTGCCAGCAGCTTAAACCGGCGGCTAGCGGAGGAGACCCAGTACTTC. It yields the protein CASSLNRRLAEETQYF. The chain is built from TRBV7-2 and TRBJ2-5; TRBD2 matches 7 bases. The CDR3 has 16 amino acids. CDR1 is SGHTA, CDR2 FQGNSA, per germline. Trimming at V came to 2 bases and at J to 5 bases, leaving 11 bases not matched to a gene.

V and J are TRBV7-9 and TRBJ2-1, with TRBD1 matching 12 bases. Germline V gives CDR1 SEHNR, CDR2 FQNEAQ (reference sequence). CDR3 length equals 15 residues. Losses at the gene ends were 5 bases for V and 6 bases for J; bases not matched to a gene: 5. CDR3 sequence reads: CASSAGTGGFNEQFF. CDR3 nucleotide sequence: TGTGCCAGCAGCGCAGGGACAGGGGGCTTCAATGAGCAGTTCTTC.

The chain couples TRBV4-1 to TRBJ1-2; 8 bases line up with TRBD1. Germline V gene data show CDR1 as MGHRA and CDR2 as YSYEKL. The CDR3 is 19 residues long. The V and J ends lost 0 bases and 3 bases, in that order; junction bases with no gene match: 15. CDR3: CASSQDPWPGGDSDYGYTF. The CDR3 bases are TGCGCCAGCAGCCAAGATCCTTGGCCAGGGGGCGATTCTGACTATGGCTACACCTTC.

The CDR3 DNA is TGTGCCAGCAGCAAAGATGGGGGCCAGAGGCCCCAGCGCACAGATACGCAGTATTTT. It specifies CASSKDGGQRPQRTDTQYF. This chain uses TRBV21-1 with TRBJ2-3; the D call in the table, TRBD1, was not verified against the DNA. TRBV21-1 is an annotated pseudogene. The CDR3 is 19 amino acids.

The chain links TRBV5-1 to TRBJ2-3; D might be TRBD2 (7 bases). V was shortened by 5 bases and J by 6 bases, with 16 bases between the two germline ends. The CDR3 length is 14 residues. CDR1 is SGHRS, CDR2 YFSETQ, per germline. DNA of the CDR3: TGCGCCAGCAGGAGGGGGAGGGAGAGCGATACGCAGTATTTT. As protein: CASRRGRESDTQYF.

V usage is TRBV20-1 and J usage is TRBJ1-5, with a weak D call TRBD1 (6 bases). This CDR3 comprises 16 residues. The V gene lost 3 bases and the J gene lost 0 bases, with 15 bases spanning the gap. Germline V gene lookup returns CDR1 DFQATT and CDR2 SNEGSKA (reference sequence). CDR3 sequence (DNA): TGCAGTGCTAGTTCTCGGACAGTTTTTAGCAATCAGCCCCAGCATTTT. It yields the protein CSASSRTVFSNQPQHF.

The rearrangement uses TRBV19 and TRBJ2-1, with a possible D match to TRBD2 (5 bases). CDR1 and CDR2 from the germline V gene are LNHDA and SQIVND (reference sequence). The V end lost 1 base, the J end lost 10 bases, and 14 bases lay between the germline ends. This CDR3 spans 14 amino acids. DNA of the CDR3: TGTGCCAGTAGTATAGTAGGCAGGCGCGGGGAGCAGTTCTTC. It encodes CASSIVGRRGEQFF.

V and J are TRBV6-4 and TRBJ2-6, with 7 bases matching TRBD1. The CDR3 is 15 residues long. CDR1 and CDR2 (germline): MRHNA, SNTAGT. Trimming at V came to 8 bases and at J to 0 bases, leaving 4 bases not matched to a gene. The CDR3 nucleotides read TGTGCCAGCCGGGACAGCCTCTCTGGGGCCAACGTCCTGACTTTC. This encodes CASRDSLSGANVLTF.

J is TRBJ2-3 and V is TRBV5-1; 11 positions match TRBD2. Per germline, CDR1 SGHRS and CDR2 YFSETQ. V was clipped by 1 base and J by 5 bases; unmatched bases: 3. The CDR3 runs 15 residues. DNA for the CDR3: TGCGCCAGCAGCTTGATAGCGGGAGGGGGAGATACGCAGTATTTT. Its protein product is CASSLIAGGGDTQYF.

The chain recombines TRBV15 with TRBJ1-3, with a weak D call TRBD1 (5 bases). CDR3 length equals 13 residues. CDR1 is LNHNV and CDR2 is YYDKDF in the germline V gene (reference sequence). V lost 0 bases, J lost 5 bases, and 5 bases lay in between. DNA for the CDR3: TGTGCCACCAGCAGAGAGGGGCGAAACACCATATATTTT. Translation gives CATSREGRNTIYF.